Described below is a single TCR beta chain sequence and its context. The data were taken from a study of T cell changes during pregnancy in multiple sclerosis. The protocol was immunoSEQ multiplex PCR, while the TCRdb copy is restricted to in-frame clones and leaves out a portion. The table lists about 67,000 clones, 89% of them singletons, with about 2.7% in the top ten. The CDR3 totals 12 residues. V lost 1 base, J lost 7 bases, and 6 bases lay in between. Germline CDR1 SGHVS, CDR2 FNYEAQ. The sequence was obtained from a female donor with multiple sclerosis, enrolled in a pregnancy study. The sample consisted of peripheral blood, taken in the first trimester of pregnancy. The chain is built from TRBV7-6 and TRBJ2-3; possible D gene TRBD1, 5 bases. CDR3 coding DNA: TGTGCCAGCAGCTTAGGACAGAATACGCAGTATTTT. Protein: CASSLGQNTQYF.